This paragraph reports one T cell receptor beta chain. Per germline, CDR1 MNHNY and CDR2 SVGAGI (reference sequence). Trimming at V came to 5 bases and at J to 3 bases, leaving 12 bases not matched to a gene. The CDR3 totals 18 residues. TCRdb's copy holds only in-frame clones and misses some; the assay was immunoSEQ multiplex PCR. The sample consists of 210,000 or so clones, around 88% of them appearing once. The data were taken from a study of blood T cell repertoires in COVID-19. Study context: Samples representing acute and convalescent COVID-19 were sourced from the United States, Italy and Spain. T cells, B-cell-depleted T cells, or PBMCs provided the cDNA or gDNA that served as material.

The sample comprised peripheral blood. This rearrangement joins TRBV6-6 to TRBJ2-1; 11 nucleotides match TRBD2. The receptor was isolated from a man aged 50-59 years with active or convalescent COVID-19. CDR3 in amino acids: CASSGSFLAGGNYNEQFF. The CDR3 bases are TGTGCCAGCAGTGGATCTTTTTTAGCGGGAGGGAACTACAATGAGCAGTTCTTC.